These 20 T cell receptor beta chains came from one sample sequenced in a study of blood T cells in healthy people across ages. With a J-beta primer mix and a sample-barcoded 5' primer, a second PCR ran about 7 to 11 cycles. TCRdb used MiXCR to reprocess the 5' RACE reads, holding one entry per CDR3 protein. This table holds 1.5 million or so distinct CDR3 sequences, 35% to 45% found once. The sequenced sample was blood. The receptors derive from a young woman in good health.

The rearrangement uses TRBV6-6 and TRBJ2-7; D is uncertain. The CDR3 extends over 15 amino acids. The V gene's germline CDR1 is MNHNY and CDR2 SVGAGI (reference sequence). Trimming took 2 bases from V and 4 from J, leaving 15 bases between them. The CDR3 DNA follows: TGTGCCAGCAGTTACGGGGTTCTTACCTTATACGAGCAGTACTTC. It is translated as CASSYGVLTLYEQYF.

Details on this clonotype: This may come from a read error, since a much larger clone is one base off. The chain employs TRBV12-3 or TRBV12-4 and TRBJ2-3; 14 bases align to TRBD2. The CDR3 runs 15 residues. With V trimmed by 6 bases and J by 4 bases, 3 bases remained unmatched. The CDR3 DNA reads TGTGCCAGCAGGACTAGCGGGGGGGCGTCAGATACGCAGTATTTT. Amino acid sequence: CASRTSGGASDTQYF.

This sequence joins TRBV19 and TRBJ1-3; no definite D call. Germline V gives CDR1 LNHDA, CDR2 SQIVND (reference sequence). Trimming stripped 6 bases from V and 2 bases from J, with 11 bases between. The CDR3 runs 14 residues. CDR3 in DNA: TGTGCCAGTAGCCATCGCGGGGCTGGAAACACCATATATTTT. This encodes CASSHRGAGNTIYF.

The V and J genes are TRBV5-1 and TRBJ2-1, with 7 bases fitting TRBD1. The J call may be faulty, since TRBJ2-7 better matches the DNA end. This CDR3 contains 15 residues. Germline V lookup: CDR1 SGHRS, CDR2 YFSETQ. The DNA for the CDR3 is TGCGCCAGCAGCTTGCTACAGGGGACCTACAATGAGCAGTACTTC. This codes for CASSLLQGTYNEQYF.

The chain has TRBV12-3 or TRBV12-4 and TRBJ1-5; 10 nucleotides agree with TRBD1. This CDR3 is built from 16 residues. Losses at the gene ends were 4 bases for V and 2 bases for J; bases not matched to a gene: 5. The CDR3 loop is CASSSGQGRGNQPQHF. Here the CDR3 DNA reads TGTGCCAGCAGTTCGGGACAGGGGAGAGGCAATCAGCCCCAGCATTTT.

This clonotype was picked up a small number of times. This chain joins TRBV2 and TRBJ2-4, with D perhaps matching TRBD2 (5 bases). The ends were cut back, 4 bases at V and 3 bases at J, with 7 bases in the middle. Germline V gene data show CDR1 as SNHLY and CDR2 as FYNNEI. The CDR3 is made up of 13 amino acids. The CDR3 region has the DNA TGTGCCAGCAGTGCCGAGGGCAAAAACATTCAGTACTTC. Amino acid sequence: CASSAEGKNIQYF.

In this sample, this clonotype turned up a few times. The chain combines TRBV27 with TRBJ2-3; 8 bases are a match to TRBD1. J gave up 3 bases and V 5 bases, and 10 bases lay outside the gene matches. The CDR3 runs to 16 residues. Germline loops: CDR1 MNHEY, CDR2 SMNVEV (reference sequence). The DNA of the CDR3 is TGTGCCAGCAGTATACTACAGGGGACAGGAACAGATACGCAGTATTTT. Residues: CASSILQGTGTDTQYF.

The gene calls are TRBV20-1 and TRBJ2-5, with D tentatively TRBD2 (5 bases). V dropped 6 bases and J dropped 5 bases, with 19 bases sitting between them. Germline assignment: CDR1 DFQATT and CDR2 SNEGSKA (reference sequence). There are 14 residues in the CDR3. The CDR3 spells CSAAVGPRRETQYF. The CDR3 DNA follows: TGCAGTGCAGCGGTTGGGCCCCGGAGGGAGACCCAGTACTTC.

The CDR3, as DNA: TGTGCCAGCAATAAGGCCTCCATAGTCTACGAGCAGTACTTC. This translates into CASNKASIVYEQYF. The chain combines TRBV6-2 or TRBV6-3 with TRBJ2-4; D is unclear. The J call may be faulty, since TRBJ2-7 better matches the DNA end. This CDR3 region has 14 residues. Germline CDR1 and CDR2: MNHEY and SVGEGT.

This clonotype has only a few counts. The chain employs TRBV7-2 and TRBJ1-1; tentatively, D is TRBD1 (6 bases). CDR1 and CDR2 from the germline V gene are SGHTA and FQGNSA. Between the trimmed V and J ends, which lost 5 bases and 1 base, there was a span of 14 bases. This CDR3 has 15 residues. The CDR3 bases are TGTGCCAGCAGCAGAAGGGGGGGAGGGAACACTGAAGCTTTCTTT. The encoded protein is CASSRRGGGNTEAFF. The variable domain in full, with the rest retrieved from reference TRBV7-2 and TRBJ1-1, is GAGVSQSPSNKVTEKGKDVELRCDPISGHTALYWYRQSLGQGLEFLIYFQGNSAPDKSGLPSDRFSAERTGGSVSTLTIQRTQQEDSAVYLCASSRRGGGNTEAFFGQGTRLTVV.

As concerns this clonotype: Germline and junction disagree at one end, which may indicate a read error. V is TRBV4-1 and J is TRBJ2-3, with TRBD2 identical over 9 bases. Germline V gives CDR1 MGHRA, CDR2 YSYEKL. The CDR3 is 14 amino acids. The DNA for the CDR3 is TGCGCCAGCGGGGCGGGGGGGAACACAAATACGCAGTATTTT. The encoded protein is CASGAGGNTNTQYF.

This clonotype was detected a few times. CDR3 coding DNA: TGTGCCAGCAGCAACGACGAGACCCAGTACTTC. This codes for CASSNDETQYF. The V gene is TRBV12-3 or TRBV12-4, the J gene TRBJ2-7; D not resolved. The J call may not be correct, given that the DNA end is closer to TRBJ2-5. The length of the CDR3 is 11 residues.

This clonotype was detected once. The chain is built from TRBV7-2 and TRBJ2-2; D might be TRBD1 (5 bases). Germline V gene sequence: CDR1 SGHTA, CDR2 FQGNSA. V was clipped by 2 bases and J by 7 bases, with 11 bases between them. CDR3 length equals 14 residues. CDR3 sequence reads: CASSLWQGDGELFF. DNA of the CDR3: TGTGCCAGCAGCTTATGGCAGGGTGACGGGGAGCTGTTTTTT.

This clonotype was seen only a few times. The V call is TRBV20-1, the J call TRBJ2-5; D may be TRBD1 (6 bases). This CDR3 spans 15 amino acids. The V and J ends lost 3 bases and 11 bases respectively, with 25 bases between them. CDR1 is DFQATT, CDR2 SNEGSKA, per germline (reference sequence). CDR3 residues: CSASSGEYRDNEQYF. CDR3 DNA sequence: TGCAGTGCTAGTTCAGGGGAATATCGCGACAATGAGCAGTACTTC.

On this clonotype: A much larger clone sits a single nucleotide away, making a read error possible. The CDR3 loop reads CSARDPGANSYNEQYF. The CDR3 DNA reads TGCAGTGCTAGAGACCCGGGGGCGAACTCCTACAATGAGCAGTACTTC. The chain has TRBV20-1 and TRBJ2-1; possibly TRBD1 or TRBD2 for D (6 bases each). The DNA end lines up better with TRBJ2-7; the J call may be wrong. Germline CDR1 reads DFQATT; CDR2 reads SNEGSKA (reference sequence). This CDR3 is 16 amino acids long.

Only a few counts were recorded for this clonotype. The chain links TRBV20-1 to TRBJ2-7; 10 bases are shared with TRBD2. After removal of 3 bases from V and 3 bases from J, the junction contained 5 bases not matched to a gene. The CDR3 is made up of 14 amino acids. The V gene's germline CDR1 is DFQATT and CDR2 SNEGSKA (reference sequence). CDR3 region: CSASPSGSNYEQYF. The CDR3 nucleotides read TGCAGTGCTAGCCCTAGCGGGAGTAACTACGAGCAGTACTTC.

This clonotype was seen more than once but under ten times. The genes are TRBV20-1 and TRBJ2-5; D is unclear. Trimming left V 0 bases short and J 5 bases short, with 13 bases between. The CDR3 runs to 14 residues. CDR1 DFQATT and CDR2 SNEGSKA come from the germline V gene (reference sequence). Here the CDR3 reads CSARDLGMGETQYF. The CDR3 region has the DNA TGCAGTGCTAGAGATTTGGGGATGGGGGAGACCCAGTACTTC.

The chain combines TRBV4-3 with TRBJ2-1, with a weak D call TRBD1 (5 bases). CDR1 is LGHNA and CDR2 is YSLEER in the germline V gene. Between the trimmed V and J ends, which lost 3 bases and 4 bases, there was a span of 10 bases. CDR3 length equals 14 residues. The CDR3 bases are TGCGCCAGCAGCCACCTAGGGGATTACAATGAGCAGTTCTTC. Its translation: CASSHLGDYNEQFF.

This clonotype has a single count. The gene calls are TRBV6-6 and TRBJ1-1; D ambiguous. The CDR3 consists of 13 residues. Germline V gives CDR1 MNHNY, CDR2 SVGAGI (reference sequence). V lost 5 bases, J lost 1 base, and 8 bases lay in between. The CDR3 nucleotides read TGTGCCAGCAGTGACGCACCGAACACTGAAGCTTTCTTT. It translates to CASSDAPNTEAFF.

This clonotype was seen ten or more times. The chain has TRBV18 and TRBJ2-5; D not certain. Germline V gene data show CDR1 as KGHSH and CDR2 as LQKENI. Trimming cost V 8 bases and J 0 bases, with 4 bases left between them. The CDR3 spans 11 residues. The CDR3 coding sequence is TGTGCCAGCAGTCACCAAGAGACCCAGTACTTC. It translates to CASSHQETQYF.